This is a list of T cell receptor beta chains from one sample in a study of high-grade serous ovarian cancer treatment subgroups. Profiling relied on immunoSEQ multiplex PCR, and the TCRdb table lists in-frame clones only, not all of them. This table holds about 10,000 clones, roughly two thirds found once. The sample consisted of tumor tissue. The source is a human donor with high-grade serous ovarian cancer. Each CDR3 is given with its conserved first and last residue. D genes are given only for firm matches. Rows give clone size only sometimes, using once, few, many, or a class for an expanded clone.

clone size	V gene	D gene	J gene	CDR3 protein	CDR3 DNA
few	TRBV5-3	TRBD2	TRBJ2-1	CARSTAGTSVDNEQFF	TGTGCCAGAAGCACCGCCGGGACTAGCGTAGACAATGAGCAGTTCTTC
NA	TRBV11-2	NA	TRBJ1-1	CASSLEGGGAEAFF	TGTGCCAGCAGCTTAGAGGGGGGGGGCGCTGAAGCTTTCTTT
NA	TRBV9	TRBD2	TRBJ2-3	CASSVGVRLAGRDTQYF	TGTGCCAGCAGCGTAGGGGTTAGACTAGCGGGAAGAGATACGCAGTATTTT
NA	TRBV9	TRBD2	TRBJ2-3	CASQREESTDTQYF	TGTGCCAGCCAGCGGGAGGAAAGCACAGATACGCAGTATTTT
NA	TRBV5-6	NA	TRBJ1-2	CASSLQGSSGYTF	TGTGCCAGCAGCTTGCAGGGTTCTAGTGGCTACACCTTC
NA	TRBV27	TRBD1	TRBJ1-2	CASSLLTGNGYTF	TGTGCCAGCAGTTTATTGACAGGGAATGGCTACACCTTC
NA	TRBV14	NA	TRBJ2-5	CASSPGGETQYF	TGTGCCAGCAGCCCAGGGGGGGAGACCCAGTACTTC
NA	TRBV7-8	NA	TRBJ2-1	CASSPRGGRRPLSYNEQFF	TGTGCCAGCAGCCCCCGAGGGGGGCGGAGGCCCCTCTCCTACAATGAGCAGTTCTTC
NA	TRBV5-4	NA	TRBJ2-1	CASSPPGRGTNEQFF	TGTGCCAGCAGCCCCCCGGGCAGGGGCACAAATGAGCAGTTCTTC
NA	TRBV9	NA	TRBJ2-2	CASSGWYGAGELFF	TGTGCCAGCAGCGGGTGGTACGGGGCCGGGGAGCTGTTTTTT
once	TRBV7-9	NA	TRBJ1-1	CASSFQGAEAFF	TGTGCCAGCAGCTTTCAAGGGGCCGAAGCTTTCTTT
once	TRBV6-5	NA	TRBJ1-5	CASRDENRNQPQHF	TGTGCCAGCAGAGATGAAAATCGGAATCAGCCCCAGCATTTT
medium-sized	TRBV9	NA	TRBJ1-5	CASSALGMSNQPQHF	TGTGCCAGCAGCGCCCTGGGGATGAGCAATCAGCCCCAGCATTTT
NA	TRBV18	NA	TRBJ1-4	CASSPYSPTNEKLFF	TGTGCCAGCTCCCCTTACAGCCCAACTAATGAAAAACTGTTTTTT
NA	TRBV6-5	TRBD2	TRBJ2-7	CASRVSSGSSYEQYF	TGTGCCAGCAGAGTGTCTAGCGGGAGCTCCTACGAGCAGTACTTC
NA	TRBV25-1	NA	TRBJ2-3	CASSDPGGPDTQYF	TGTGCCAGCAGTGACCCCGGGGGGCCAGATACGCAGTATTTT
NA	TRBV14	NA	TRBJ2-7	CASSQLGLGAYEQYF	TGTGCCAGCAGCCAATTGGGACTCGGGGCCTACGAGCAGTACTTC
NA	TRBV15	NA	TRBJ1-2	CATSRVAFDYGYTF	TGTGCCACCAGCAGAGTAGCCTTCGACTATGGCTACACCTTC
once	TRBV6-6	TRBD2	TRBJ2-1	CASSPSGSSFF	TGTGCCAGCAGCCCTAGCGGGAGTTCGTTCTTC
NA	TRBV5-4	TRBD2	TRBJ2-5	CASSFGGAGETQYF	TGTGCCAGCAGCTTCGGGGGAGCGGGGGAGACCCAGTACTTC
once	TRBV29-1	TRBD1	TRBJ1-2	CSVEDRTGGSTYGYTF	TGCAGCGTTGAAGATCGGACAGGGGGGAGTACCTATGGCTACACCTTC
medium-sized	TRBV15	NA	TRBJ1-1	CATSREIGTNTEAFF	TGTGCCACCAGCAGAGAGATAGGGACGAACACTGAAGCTTTCTTT
few	TRBV19	TRBD1	TRBJ2-7	CASSFNRDSIYEQYF	TGTGCCAGTAGTTTCAACCGGGACAGCATATACGAGCAGTACTTC
NA	TRBV18	NA	TRBJ1-1	CASSPWDPNTEAFF	TGTGCCAGCTCACCTTGGGACCCGAACACTGAAGCTTTCTTT
few	TRBV7-3	NA	TRBJ1-1	CASSSQGGGTEAFF	TGTGCCAGCAGCAGCCAAGGGGGGGGCACTGAAGCTTTCTTT
medium-sized	TRBV6-5	NA	TRBJ1-2	CASSYRGGYTF	TGTGCCAGCAGTTACAGGGGTGGCTACACCTTC
once	TRBV5-1	TRBD2	TRBJ2-2	CASSWLAGGTGELFF	TGCGCCAGCAGCTGGCTAGCGGGAGGGACCGGGGAGCTGTTTTTT
NA	TRBV30	NA	TRBJ2-7	CAWSLGRPYEQYF	TGTGCCTGGAGTCTCGGCAGGCCCTACGAGCAGTACTTC
few	TRBV7-9	NA	TRBJ2-7	CASSLDWLYYEQYF	TGTGCCAGCAGCTTAGATTGGCTATACTACGAGCAGTACTTC
few	TRBV9	NA	TRBJ1-1	CASSPRFGGVTEAFF	TGTGCCAGCAGCCCCCGGTTCGGGGGTGTCACTGAAGCTTTCTTT
NA	TRBV29-1	NA	TRBJ2-4	CSVWDKWNIQYF	TGCAGCGTCTGGGATAAATGGAACATTCAGTACTTC